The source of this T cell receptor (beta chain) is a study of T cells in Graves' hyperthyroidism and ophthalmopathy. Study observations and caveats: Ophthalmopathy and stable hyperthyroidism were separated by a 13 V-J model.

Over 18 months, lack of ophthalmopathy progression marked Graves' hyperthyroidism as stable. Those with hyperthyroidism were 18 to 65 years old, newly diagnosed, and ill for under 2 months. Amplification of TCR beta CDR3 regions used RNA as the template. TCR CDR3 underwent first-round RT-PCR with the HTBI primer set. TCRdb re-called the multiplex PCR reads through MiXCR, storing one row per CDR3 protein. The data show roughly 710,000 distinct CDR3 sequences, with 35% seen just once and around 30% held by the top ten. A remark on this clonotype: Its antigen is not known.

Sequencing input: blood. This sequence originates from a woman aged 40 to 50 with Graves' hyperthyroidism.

CDR3 in amino acids: CAIRTGGQETQYF. CDR3 DNA: TGTGCCATCAGGACAGGGGGACAAGAGACCCAGTACTTC. The rearrangement links TRBV10-3 to TRBJ2-5, with 9 bases lining up with TRBD1. This CDR3 spans 13 amino acids. Germline V gene sequence: CDR1 ENHRY, CDR2 SYGVKD. After removal of 6 bases from V and 2 bases from J, the junction contained 1 base not matched to a gene.